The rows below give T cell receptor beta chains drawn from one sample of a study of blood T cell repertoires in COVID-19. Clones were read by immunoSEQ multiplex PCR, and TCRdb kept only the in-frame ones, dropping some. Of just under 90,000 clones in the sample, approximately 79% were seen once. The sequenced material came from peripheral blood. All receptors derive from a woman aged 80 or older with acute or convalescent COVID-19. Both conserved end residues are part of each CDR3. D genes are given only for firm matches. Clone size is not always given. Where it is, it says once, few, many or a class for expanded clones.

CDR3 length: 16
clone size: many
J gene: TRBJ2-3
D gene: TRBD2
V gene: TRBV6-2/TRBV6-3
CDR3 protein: CASSFRGVPPTDTQYF
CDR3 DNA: TGTGCCAGCAGTTTTCGGGGGGTCCCTCCGACAGATACGCAGTATTTT

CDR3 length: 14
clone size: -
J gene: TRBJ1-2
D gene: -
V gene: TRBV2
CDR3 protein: CASNSGTLNYGYTF
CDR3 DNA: TGTGCCAGCAACTCCGGGACACTTAACTATGGCTACACCTTC

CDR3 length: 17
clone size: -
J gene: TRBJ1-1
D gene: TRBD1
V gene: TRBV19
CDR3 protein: CASRTGQGKRIDTEAFF
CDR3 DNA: TGTGCCAGTAGGACCGGACAGGGAAAGAGGATCGACACTGAAGCTTTCTTT

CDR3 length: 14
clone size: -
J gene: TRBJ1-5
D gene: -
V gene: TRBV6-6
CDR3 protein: CASTLAGSDQPQHF
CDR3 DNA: TGTGCCAGCACCTTGGCAGGGTCGGATCAGCCCCAGCATTTT

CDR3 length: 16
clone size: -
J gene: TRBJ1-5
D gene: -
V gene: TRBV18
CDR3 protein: CASSPNGQGSNQPQHF
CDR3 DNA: TGTGCCAGCTCACCAAATGGCCAGGGCTCGAATCAGCCCCAGCATTTT

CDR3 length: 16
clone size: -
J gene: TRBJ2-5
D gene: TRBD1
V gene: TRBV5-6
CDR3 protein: CASSPVGTGSLSAQYF
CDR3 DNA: TGTGCCAGCAGCCCGGTGGGGACAGGCTCTCTATCGGCCCAGTACTTC

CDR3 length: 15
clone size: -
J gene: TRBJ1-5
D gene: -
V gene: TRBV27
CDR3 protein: CASRGGGGFIQPQHF
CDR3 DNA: TGTGCCAGCAGGGGCGGGGGGGGCTTTATTCAGCCCCAGCATTTT

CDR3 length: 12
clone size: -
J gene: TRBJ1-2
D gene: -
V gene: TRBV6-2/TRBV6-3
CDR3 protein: CASSSYPRGYTF
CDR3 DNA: TGTGCCAGCAGTTCCTACCCTAGGGGCTACACCTTC

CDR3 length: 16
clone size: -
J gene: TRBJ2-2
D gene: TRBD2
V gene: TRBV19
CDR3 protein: CASTLRPTSGTGELFF
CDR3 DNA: TGTGCCAGTACCCTTCGGCCGACTAGCGGAACCGGGGAGCTGTTTTTT

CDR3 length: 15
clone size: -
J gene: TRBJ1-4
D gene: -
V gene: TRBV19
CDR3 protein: CASSIQVTANEKLFF
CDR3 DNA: TGTGCCAGTAGTATCCAGGTGACAGCTAATGAAAAACTGTTTTTT

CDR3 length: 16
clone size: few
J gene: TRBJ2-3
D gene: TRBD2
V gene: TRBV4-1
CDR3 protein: CASSPTLAGGSDTQYF
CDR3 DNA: TGCGCCAGCAGCCCTACACTAGCGGGGGGGTCAGATACGCAGTATTTT

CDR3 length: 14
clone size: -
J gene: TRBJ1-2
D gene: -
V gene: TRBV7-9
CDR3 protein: CASSVTTDNYGYTF
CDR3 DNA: TGTGCCAGCAGCGTAACTACGGATAACTATGGCTACACCTTC

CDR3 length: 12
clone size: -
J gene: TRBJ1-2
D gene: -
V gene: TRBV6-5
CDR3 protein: CASQALGRGYTF
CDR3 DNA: TGTGCCAGCCAGGCCTTAGGGAGGGGCTACACCTTC

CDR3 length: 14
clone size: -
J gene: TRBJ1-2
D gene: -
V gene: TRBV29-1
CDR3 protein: CSVDGGSANYGYTF
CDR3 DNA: TGCAGCGTTGATGGGGGCTCAGCTAACTATGGCTACACCTTC

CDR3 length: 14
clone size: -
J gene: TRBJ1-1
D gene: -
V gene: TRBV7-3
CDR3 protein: CASSSAGGSTEAFF
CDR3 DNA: TGTGCCAGCAGCTCGGCTGGGGGCAGCACTGAAGCTTTCTTT

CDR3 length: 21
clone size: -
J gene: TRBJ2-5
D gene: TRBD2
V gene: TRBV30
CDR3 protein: CAWCGPRCGGAAPAHQETQYF
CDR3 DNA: TGTGCCTGGTGTGGCCCCCGTTGCGGGGGGGCCGCTCCGGCCCATCAAGAGACCCAGTACTTC

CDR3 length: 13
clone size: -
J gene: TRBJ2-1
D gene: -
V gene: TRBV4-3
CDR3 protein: CASSRTVGDEQFF
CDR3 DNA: TGCGCCAGCAGCCGCACCGTCGGGGATGAGCAGTTCTTC

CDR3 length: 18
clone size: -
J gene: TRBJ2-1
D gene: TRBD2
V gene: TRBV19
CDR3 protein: CASRKGLAGGFSYNEQFF
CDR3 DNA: TGTGCCAGTAGAAAGGGACTAGCGGGGGGTTTCTCCTACAATGAGCAGTTCTTC

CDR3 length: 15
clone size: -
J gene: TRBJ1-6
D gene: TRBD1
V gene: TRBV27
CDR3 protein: CASSLLGQGNSPLHF
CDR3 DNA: TGTGCCAGCAGTTTATTGGGACAGGGAAATTCACCCCTCCACTTT

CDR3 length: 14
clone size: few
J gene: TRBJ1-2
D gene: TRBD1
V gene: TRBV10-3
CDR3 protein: CAISEDRGNYGYTF
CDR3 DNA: TGTGCCATCAGTGAAGACAGGGGGAACTATGGCTACACCTTC

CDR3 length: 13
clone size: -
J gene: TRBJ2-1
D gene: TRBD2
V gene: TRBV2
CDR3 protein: CASSPGGGNEQFF
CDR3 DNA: TGTGCCAGCAGCCCCGGGGGGGGGAATGAGCAGTTCTTC

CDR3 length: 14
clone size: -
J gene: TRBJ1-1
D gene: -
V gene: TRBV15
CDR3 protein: CATSRDPLTGEAFF
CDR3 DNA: TGTGCCACCAGCAGAGATCCCCTGACAGGCGAAGCTTTCTTT

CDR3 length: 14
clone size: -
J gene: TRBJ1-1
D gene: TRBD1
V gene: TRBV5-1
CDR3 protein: CASSLQGGNTEAFF
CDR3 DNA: TGCGCCAGCAGCCTCCAGGGGGGGAACACTGAAGCTTTCTTT

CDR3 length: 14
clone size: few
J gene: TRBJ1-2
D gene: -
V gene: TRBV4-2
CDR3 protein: CASSQDRGDYGYTF
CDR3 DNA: TGTGCCAGCAGCCAAGACAGGGGAGACTATGGCTACACCTTC

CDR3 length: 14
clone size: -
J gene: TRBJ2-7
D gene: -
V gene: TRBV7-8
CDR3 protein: CASSPTGLYHEQYF
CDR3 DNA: TGTGCCAGCAGCCCTACGGGACTTTACCACGAGCAGTACTTC

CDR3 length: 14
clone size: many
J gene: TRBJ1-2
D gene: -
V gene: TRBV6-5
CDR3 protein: CASSPDRWNYGYTF
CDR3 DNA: TGTGCCAGCAGTCCCGACAGGTGGAACTATGGCTACACCTTC

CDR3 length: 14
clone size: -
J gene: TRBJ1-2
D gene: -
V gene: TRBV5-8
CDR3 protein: CASRLMGQDYGYTF
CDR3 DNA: TGTGCCAGCAGATTAATGGGTCAGGACTATGGCTACACCTTC

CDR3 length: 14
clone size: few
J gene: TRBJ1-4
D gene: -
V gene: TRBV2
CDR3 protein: CASSEEPRAEKLFF
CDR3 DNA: TGTGCCAGCAGTGAAGAGCCCCGAGCGGAAAAACTGTTTTTT

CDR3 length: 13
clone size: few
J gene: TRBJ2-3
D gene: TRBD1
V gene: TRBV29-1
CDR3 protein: CSVFLTGRDTQYF
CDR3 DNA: TGCAGCGTTTTCTTGACAGGGAGAGATACGCAGTATTTT

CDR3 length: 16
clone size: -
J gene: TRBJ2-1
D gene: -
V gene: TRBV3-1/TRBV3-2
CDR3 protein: CASSQGEDVPKNEQFF
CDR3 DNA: TGTGCCAGCAGCCAAGGGGAGGACGTTCCCAAAAATGAGCAGTTCTTC

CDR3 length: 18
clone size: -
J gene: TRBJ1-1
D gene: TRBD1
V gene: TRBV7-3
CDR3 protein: CASSGSGTGGVLGTEAFF
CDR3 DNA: TGTGCCAGCAGCGGATCCGGGACAGGGGGCGTGTTAGGAACTGAAGCTTTCTTT

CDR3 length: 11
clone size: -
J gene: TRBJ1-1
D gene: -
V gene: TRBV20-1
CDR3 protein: CSSTENTEAFF
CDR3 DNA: TGCAGTTCCACAGAGAACACTGAAGCTTTCTTT

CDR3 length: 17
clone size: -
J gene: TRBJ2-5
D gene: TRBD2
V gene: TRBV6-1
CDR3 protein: CANSEEASGGPEETQYF
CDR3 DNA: TGTGCCAACAGTGAAGAGGCTAGCGGGGGCCCCGAAGAGACCCAGTACTTC

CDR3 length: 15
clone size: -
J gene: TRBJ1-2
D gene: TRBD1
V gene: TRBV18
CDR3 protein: CASSPRDREGKGYTF
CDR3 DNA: TGTGCCAGCTCACCCAGGGACAGGGAGGGCAAAGGCTACACCTTC

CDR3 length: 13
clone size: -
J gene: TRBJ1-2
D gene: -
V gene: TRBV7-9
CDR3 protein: CASSLRGGRGYTF
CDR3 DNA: TGTGCCAGCAGCCTTAGGGGAGGACGTGGCTACACCTTC

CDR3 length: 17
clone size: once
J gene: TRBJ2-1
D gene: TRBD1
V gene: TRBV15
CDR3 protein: CATSRARLGQGTNEQFF
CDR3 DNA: TGTGCCACCAGCAGAGCTCGCCTAGGACAGGGTACGAATGAGCAGTTCTTC

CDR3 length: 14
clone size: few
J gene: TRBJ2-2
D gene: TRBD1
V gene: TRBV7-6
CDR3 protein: CASSFYQGAGELFF
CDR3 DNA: TGTGCCAGCAGCTTTTACCAGGGGGCCGGGGAGCTGTTTTTT

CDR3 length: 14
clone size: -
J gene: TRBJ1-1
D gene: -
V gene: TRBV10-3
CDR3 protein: CAISAIALNTEAFF
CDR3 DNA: TGTGCCATCAGTGCGATAGCTCTGAACACTGAAGCTTTCTTT

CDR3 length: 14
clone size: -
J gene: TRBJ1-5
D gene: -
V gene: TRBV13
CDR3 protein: CASSLGLSNQPQHF
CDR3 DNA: TGTGCCAGCAGCTTAGGGTTAAGCAATCAGCCCCAGCATTTT

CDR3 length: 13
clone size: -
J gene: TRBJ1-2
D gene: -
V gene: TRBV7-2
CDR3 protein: CASSLGRGDGYTF
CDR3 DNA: TGTGCCAGCAGCTTAGGTCGGGGTGATGGCTACACCTTC

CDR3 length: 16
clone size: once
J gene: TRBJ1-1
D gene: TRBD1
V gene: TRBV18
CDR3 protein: CASSPRFDRVGTEAFF
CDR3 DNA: TGTGCCAGCTCACCAAGATTCGACAGGGTAGGCACTGAAGCTTTCTTT

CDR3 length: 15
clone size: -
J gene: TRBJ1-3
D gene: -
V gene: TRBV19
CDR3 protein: CAAERFAGYGNTIYF
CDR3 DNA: TGTGCCGCGGAGCGGTTCGCGGGGTACGGAAACACCATATATTTT

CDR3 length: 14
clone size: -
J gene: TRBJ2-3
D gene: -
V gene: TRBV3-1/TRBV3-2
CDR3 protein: CASSRLPDTDTQYF
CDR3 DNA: TGTGCCAGCAGCCGATTACCAGACACAGATACGCAGTATTTT

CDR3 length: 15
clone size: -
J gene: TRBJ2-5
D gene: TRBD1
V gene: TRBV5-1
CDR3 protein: CASSLGTGSEETQYF
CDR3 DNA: TGCGCCAGCAGCCTCGGGACAGGGTCCGAAGAGACCCAGTACTTC

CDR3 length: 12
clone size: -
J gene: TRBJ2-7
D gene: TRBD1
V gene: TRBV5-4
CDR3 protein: CASSLDRGEQYF
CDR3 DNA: TGTGCCAGCAGCTTGGACAGGGGAGAGCAGTACTTC

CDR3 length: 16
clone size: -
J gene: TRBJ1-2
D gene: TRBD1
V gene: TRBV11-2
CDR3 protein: CASSLAHRGSPGGYTF
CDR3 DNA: TGTGCCAGCAGCTTAGCCCACAGGGGCTCCCCTGGAGGCTACACCTTC

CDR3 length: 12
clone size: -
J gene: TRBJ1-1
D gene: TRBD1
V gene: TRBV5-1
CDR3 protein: CASSARTGEAFF
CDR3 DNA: TGCGCCAGCAGCGCACGGACAGGGGAAGCTTTCTTT

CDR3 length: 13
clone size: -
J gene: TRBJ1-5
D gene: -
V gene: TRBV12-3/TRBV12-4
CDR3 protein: CASSLTENQPQHF
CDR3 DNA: TGTGCCAGCAGTTTGACGGAGAATCAGCCCCAGCATTTT

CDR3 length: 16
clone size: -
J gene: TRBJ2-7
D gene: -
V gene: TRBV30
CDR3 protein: CAWSVQQGALYGEQYF
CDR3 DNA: TGTGCCTGGAGTGTACAACAGGGAGCTCTTTATGGCGAGCAGTACTTC

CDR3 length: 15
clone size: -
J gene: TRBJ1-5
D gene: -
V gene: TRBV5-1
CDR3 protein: CASSLGTGSHQPQHF
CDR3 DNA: TGCGCCAGCAGCTTGGGAACAGGGTCCCACCAGCCCCAGCATTTT

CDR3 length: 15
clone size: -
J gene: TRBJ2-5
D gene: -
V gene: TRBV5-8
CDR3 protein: CASSLYVGGEETQYF
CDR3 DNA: TGTGCCAGCAGCCTATATGTGGGGGGAGAAGAGACCCAGTACTTC

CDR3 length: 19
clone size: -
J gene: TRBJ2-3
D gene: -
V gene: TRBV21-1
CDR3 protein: CASSQRVASGGKGTDTQYF
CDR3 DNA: TGTGCCAGCAGCCAAAGAGTGGCTAGCGGGGGGAAAGGCACAGATACGCAGTATTTT

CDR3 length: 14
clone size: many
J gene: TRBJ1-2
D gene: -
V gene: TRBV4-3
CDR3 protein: CASSLWGDGNGYTF
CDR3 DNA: TGCGCCAGCAGCCTATGGGGGGATGGCAATGGCTACACCTTC

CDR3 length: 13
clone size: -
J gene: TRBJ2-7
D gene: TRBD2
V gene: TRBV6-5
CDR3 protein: CASSMGLAGEQYF
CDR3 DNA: TGTGCCAGCAGTATGGGGTTAGCGGGCGAGCAGTACTTC